A selection of T cell receptor beta chains follows, all from one sample in a study of identical twins. TCRdb analysed the 5' RACE reads with MiXCR anew, one entry per CDR3 protein. The table includes 1.5 million to 2 million distinct CDR3 sequences, 32% detected once. The sample comprised cord blood. Receptors originate from a newborn girl in good health. Both conserved end residues are trimmed from each CDR3. Fields, in order: V gene, CDR3 protein.

V gene: TRBV12-3/TRBV12-4
CDR3 protein: ASSLLQGAYNEQY

V gene: TRBV20-1
CDR3 protein: SASVARLRTDTQY

V gene: TRBV9
CDR3 protein: ASSVRWVNYGYT

V gene: TRBV6-2/TRBV6-3
CDR3 protein: ASSTGPLYEQY

V gene: TRBV18
CDR3 protein: ASSRDVGNYGCT

V gene: TRBV9
CDR3 protein: ASSVTLGANYNEQY

V gene: TRBV7-9
CDR3 protein: ASSHPREGRLYTQY

V gene: TRBV2
CDR3 protein: ASSGGALETQY

V gene: TRBV12-3/TRBV12-4
CDR3 protein: ASSPGPGESDTQY

V gene: TRBV5-6
CDR3 protein: ASSLERRTYNEQF

V gene: TRBV2
CDR3 protein: AGTQTTVAADTQY

V gene: TRBV7-2
CDR3 protein: ASSILAGGGKNIQY

V gene: TRBV24-1
CDR3 protein: ATSEPRQDNGKF

V gene: TRBV7-2
CDR3 protein: ASSFRRGEQY

V gene: TRBV28
CDR3 protein: ASKETSILYEQY

V gene: TRBV27
CDR3 protein: ASSSQREAKNIQY

V gene: TRBV7-2
CDR3 protein: ASRARRGTDTQY

V gene: TRBV11-2
CDR3 protein: ASSIRQGSYNEQF

V gene: TRBV20-1
CDR3 protein: SARDFRENNSPLH

V gene: TRBV20-1
CDR3 protein: SARTGQSNSPLH

V gene: TRBV2
CDR3 protein: ASSEALQAGGHT

V gene: TRBV19
CDR3 protein: ASSNQGANQPQH

V gene: TRBV7-2
CDR3 protein: ASSLRRGDTQY

V gene: TRBV2
CDR3 protein: AISPKGRGRTDTQY

V gene: TRBV4-1
CDR3 protein: ASSHPGLAGEEQF

V gene: TRBV28
CDR3 protein: ASSRDVGWYEQY

V gene: TRBV6-1
CDR3 protein: ASTGQGDGEQY

V gene: TRBV5-1
CDR3 protein: ASSLEGANTGELF

V gene: TRBV7-9
CDR3 protein: ASSLEATVNPEAF

V gene: TRBV6-6
CDR3 protein: ASNTQGNSPLH

V gene: TRBV2
CDR3 protein: ASSVAGGNIQY

V gene: TRBV24-1
CDR3 protein: ATSDEPRTSLETQY

V gene: TRBV28
CDR3 protein: ASSLWGNKETQY

V gene: TRBV9
CDR3 protein: ASSGGLDTGELF

V gene: TRBV27
CDR3 protein: ASSLRPRGTSPYEQY

V gene: TRBV28
CDR3 protein: ASSFRTGHEQY

V gene: TRBV10-3
CDR3 protein: AISESNGDTQY

V gene: TRBV27
CDR3 protein: ASSLRGRVSSYNSPLH

V gene: TRBV10-3
CDR3 protein: AISESIFAHREQY

V gene: TRBV20-1
CDR3 protein: SAANRFTKNIQY

V gene: TRBV27
CDR3 protein: ASSLRRVHDNEQY

V gene: TRBV27
CDR3 protein: ASGTGTASYEQY

V gene: TRBV4-1
CDR3 protein: ASSQASRVEQY

V gene: TRBV10-3
CDR3 protein: AISEFSSWETQY

V gene: TRBV14
CDR3 protein: ASSQDFGVGGYT